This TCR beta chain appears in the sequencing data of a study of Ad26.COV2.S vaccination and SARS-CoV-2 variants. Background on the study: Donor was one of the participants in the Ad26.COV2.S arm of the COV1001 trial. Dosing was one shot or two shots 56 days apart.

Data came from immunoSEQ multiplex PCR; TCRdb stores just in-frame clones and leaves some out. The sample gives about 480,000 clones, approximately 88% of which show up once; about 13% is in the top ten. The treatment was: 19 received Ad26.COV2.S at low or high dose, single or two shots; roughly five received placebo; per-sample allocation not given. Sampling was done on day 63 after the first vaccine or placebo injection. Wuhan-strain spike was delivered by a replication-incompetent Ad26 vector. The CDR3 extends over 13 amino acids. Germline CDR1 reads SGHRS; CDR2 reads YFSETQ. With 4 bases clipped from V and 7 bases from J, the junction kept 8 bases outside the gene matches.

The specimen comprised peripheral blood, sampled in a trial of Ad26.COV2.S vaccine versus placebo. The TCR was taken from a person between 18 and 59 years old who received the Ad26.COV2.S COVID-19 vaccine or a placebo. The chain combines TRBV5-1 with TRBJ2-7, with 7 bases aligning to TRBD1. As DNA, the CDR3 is TGCGCCAGCAGCGTACAGGGGTCGAAAGAGCAGTACTTC. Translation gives CASSVQGSKEQYF.